This T cell receptor beta chain was sequenced in a study of control samples from healthy donors and cancer patients. The repertoire was sequenced with immunoSEQ multiplex PCR; TCRdb's copy has only in-frame clones and lacks some. The sample yields 100,000 to 150,000 clones, about 93% seen once. V was trimmed by 4 bases and J by 3 bases, leaving 13 bases between them. Germline CDR1 and CDR2: LGHNA and YNFKEQ. This CDR3 has 14 amino acids. The chain combines TRBV4-2 with TRBJ2-7; TRBD1 or TRBD2 may be the D gene (5 bases each). This receptor was taken from a man aged 35-49 years in good health. Sequencing was done on a sample of blood. The CDR3, as DNA: TGTGCCAGCAGCCTATCCCGGGGCATCTACGAGCAGTACTTC. It translates to CASSLSRGIYEQYF.